The 32 T cell receptor beta chains below come from one sample, sequenced in a study of response to subunit inactivated influenza vaccine. TCRdb re-analysed the RT-PCR reads in MiXCR, keeping a single row per CDR3 protein. The sample carries 400,000 to 650,000 distinct CDR3 sequences, roughly 7.9% recorded once. This sample comprised PBMCs from blood, obtained roughly 24 months after vaccination. Receptors originate from a man aged 45 to 75 who received an inactivated influenza vaccine.

This clonotype has a count of ten or more. J is TRBJ1-5 and V is TRBV20-1, with TRBD1 matching over 7 bases. From germline, CDR1 is DFQATT and CDR2 SNEGSKA (reference sequence). CDR3 length: 16 amino acids. V was pared by 6 bases and J by 2 bases, with 13 bases of the junction left unmatched. The CDR3 sequence is CSAIDPLQGRNQPQHF. For the CDR3, the DNA is TGCAGTGCCATCGACCCGTTACAGGGGCGCAATCAGCCCCAGCATTTT.

This clonotype was found a few times. The chain is built from TRBV4-3 and TRBJ2-6, with D possibly matching TRBD1 (5 bases). The germline V gene has CDR1 LGHNA and CDR2 YSLEER. This CDR3 region has 16 residues. Trimming took 0 bases from V and 4 from J, leaving 10 bases between them. The CDR3 nucleotides are TGCGCCAGCAGCCAAGATAGGGGTGGCGGGGCCAACGTCCTGACTTTC. This encodes CASSQDRGGGANVLTF.

Regarding this clonotype: A read error may produce the germline difference seen at one junction end. This chain joins TRBV3-1 and TRBJ1-2; D is unresolved. The V gene's germline CDR1 is LGHDT and CDR2 YNNKEL (reference sequence). The CDR3 is 13 residues long. In DNA form, the CDR3 reads TGTGCCAGCAGCCAAGATAAATTGGGCAGAGCCTTCTTC. Translated, it gives CASSQDKLGRAFF.

This clonotype was observed many times. V and J are TRBV28 and TRBJ1-4, with 7 bases lining up with TRBD1. CDR1 and CDR2 from the germline V gene are MDHEN and SYDVKM. V shed 5 bases and J 0 bases; nucleotides not matched to a gene: 9. This CDR3 is 17 amino acids long. The CDR3 here is CASSPPGQRTTNEKLFF. In DNA, the CDR3 is TGTGCCAGCAGTCCGCCGGGACAGAGAACAACTAATGAAAAACTGTTTTTT.

The table lists this clonotype with a few counts. J is TRBJ1-1 and V is TRBV7-9, with a tentative D call TRBD1 (6 bases). V was clipped by 10 bases and J by 2 bases, with 17 bases between them. This CDR3 is 14 amino acids long. Germline loops: CDR1 SEHNR, CDR2 FQNEAQ (reference sequence). For the CDR3, the DNA is TGTGCCACCACTGGGCGGACAGCCAACACTGAAGCTTTCTTT. Residues: CATTGRTANTEAFF.

Many counts were recorded for this clonotype. This chain uses TRBV7-9 with TRBJ1-2, with TRBD1 matching over 7 bases. This CDR3 is 15 amino acids long. J lost 6 bases, V lost 4 bases, and 11 bases had no gene match. CDR1 is SEHNR, CDR2 FQNEAQ, per germline (reference sequence). The CDR3 nucleotides are TGTGCCAGCAGCTCTGGAAGCCGGGACAGAAATGGCTACACCTTC. It translates to CASSSGSRDRNGYTF.

The genes are TRBV24-1 and TRBJ1-5, with D possibly being TRBD1 (5 bases). Germline CDR1 reads KGHDR; CDR2 reads SFDVKD. The CDR3 spans 16 residues. V lost 0 bases and J 4 bases, leaving 12 bases between the germline ends. The CDR3 DNA sequence: TGTGCCACCAGTGATTTGGACCAGGGCCAGAATCAGCCCCAGCATTTT. It yields the protein CATSDLDQGQNQPQHF.

This clonotype occurred many times. The chain couples TRBV12-3 or TRBV12-4 to TRBJ2-1, with D hard to call. The CDR3 contains 12 residues. Trimming shortened V by 5 bases and J by 6 bases, and 8 bases separated the two germline ends. CDR3 sequence (DNA): TGTGCCAGCAGTCCTGTAAGCAATGAGCAGTTCTTC. It specifies CASSPVSNEQFF.

This clonotype was counted a few times. CDR3 in amino acids: CASSSGGSNYGYTF. CDR3 coding DNA: TGTGCCAGCAGTTCGGGGGGCTCCAACTATGGCTACACCTTC. The rearrangement joins TRBV28 to TRBJ1-2; D is possibly TRBD1 (6 bases). Germline V gives CDR1 MDHEN, CDR2 SYDVKM. There are 14 residues in the CDR3. V gave up 4 bases and J gave up 2 bases, with 11 bases separating them.

This clonotype was seen repeatedly, ten times or more. V usage is TRBV7-2 and J usage is TRBJ2-7; D remains unclear. The CDR3 has 11 residues. Germline V CDR1 and CDR2: SGHTA, FQGNSA. Trimming pared 6 bases from V and 7 bases from J, leaving 10 bases between. The CDR3 region is CASRYLREQYF. CDR3 nucleotides: TGTGCCAGCAGATACCTTCGAGAGCAGTACTTC.

The sample holds many counts of this clonotype. The chain joins TRBV6-6 to TRBJ1-2; no firm D call. The CDR3 extends over 13 amino acids. The ends were cut back, 0 bases at V and 10 bases at J, with 12 bases in the middle. In germline, CDR1 is MNHNY, CDR2 SVGAGI (reference sequence). The CDR3 DNA sequence: TGTGCCAGCAGTTACTCCAACATGGGGTACTACACCTTC. It codes for CASSYSNMGYYTF.

This clonotype turned up a few times. The gene calls are TRBV4-2 and TRBJ2-6; tentatively, D is TRBD1 (6 bases). Trimming cost V 1 base and J 0 bases, with 10 bases left between them. The CDR3 spans 17 residues. CDR1 and CDR2 from the germline V gene are LGHNA and YNFKEQ. The DNA of the CDR3 is TGTGCCAGCAGCCAAGCTCAGGGGACCTCTGGGGCCAACGTCCTGACTTTC. Protein: CASSQAQGTSGANVLTF.

This clonotype was seen many times. CDR3 protein: CASSLTGVSTDTQYF. Written as DNA, the CDR3 is TGCGCCAGCAGCTTGACCGGGGTTAGCACAGATACGCAGTATTTT. This chain links TRBV5-1 with TRBJ2-3; possibly TRBD2 for D (5 bases). The CDR3 loop spans 15 amino acids. The germline V and J ends were trimmed by 1 base and 0 bases, with 9 bases remaining between them. CDR1 is SGHRS and CDR2 is YFSETQ in the germline V gene. Supplemented by reference TRBV5-1 and TRBJ2-3, the full variable domain reads KAGVTQTPRYLIKTRGQQVTLSCSPISGHRSVSWYQQTPGQGLQFLFEYFSETQRNKGNFPGRFSGRQFSNSRSEMNVSTLELGDSALYLCASSLTGVSTDTQYFGPGTRLTVL.

This clonotype was counted between two and nine times. The chain has TRBV6-2 or TRBV6-3 and TRBJ2-1; the match to TRBD2 covers 11 bases. In germline, CDR1 is MNHEY, CDR2 SVGEGT. The CDR3 length is 15 residues. Trimming removed 5 bases from V and 7 bases from J; junction bases left unmatched: 7. CDR3 residues: CASSMGLAEGNEQFF. As DNA, the CDR3 is TGTGCCAGCAGTATGGGACTAGCGGAGGGGAATGAGCAGTTCTTC.

This clonotype showed up just a few times. The rearrangement joins TRBV4-1 to TRBJ2-4, with 9 bases matching TRBD1. The ends lost 3 bases at V and 2 bases at J; junction bases unmatched: 5. Germline loops: CDR1 MGHRA, CDR2 YSYEKL. The CDR3 length is 16 residues. CDR3 DNA: TGCGCCAGCAGCCAGCCGGGACAGGGATCCAAAAACATTCAGTACTTC. Its protein product is CASSQPGQGSKNIQYF.

The chain has TRBV5-6 and TRBJ1-2, with TRBD1 matching over 8 bases. This CDR3 contains 15 residues. The germline V gene encodes CDR1 SGHDT and CDR2 YYEEEE. Trimming removed 4 bases from V and 8 bases from J; junction bases left unmatched: 13. The DNA for the CDR3 is TGTGCCAGCAGCAGCAGGTTTTGGACAGGGCAGGGCTACACCTTC. It encodes CASSSRFWTGQGYTF.

The table lists this clonotype with a few counts. The rearrangement links TRBV10-3 to TRBJ1-2; maybe TRBD1 (5 bases). The CDR3 consists of 21 residues. Germline V gene data show CDR1 as ENHRY and CDR2 as SYGVKD. V dropped 6 bases and J dropped 5 bases, with 37 bases sitting between them. Here the CDR3 DNA reads TGTGCCATCAGGGATCTGACAGAGAAACGGGCTGTCGGGACCCTCAAGTATGGCTACACCTTC. Protein: CAIRDLTEKRAVGTLKYGYTF.

This clonotype has only a few counts. This chain links TRBV12-3 or TRBV12-4 with TRBJ2-5; TRBD1 aligns across 8 bases. Trimming removed 4 bases from V and 7 bases from J; junction bases left unmatched: 14. CDR3 length equals 16 residues. The CDR3 sequence is CASSSYLGQGSGTQYF. CDR3 bases: TGTGCCAGCAGTTCTTATCTTGGACAGGGCTCAGGGACCCAGTACTTC.

The chain recombines TRBV11-2 with TRBJ2-1, with TRBD2 matching 7 bases. From germline, CDR1 is SGHAT and CDR2 FQNNGV. V was clipped by 3 bases and J by 7 bases; unmatched bases: 6. The CDR3 sequence is 14 residues long. The CDR3 sequence: CASSFAGEFNEQFF. CDR3 nucleotides: TGTGCCAGCAGCTTCGCGGGAGAGTTTAATGAGCAGTTCTTC.

The chain is built from TRBV5-5 and TRBJ1-2, with D uncertain. CDR1 and CDR2 from the germline V gene are SGHKS and YYEKEE (reference sequence). The CDR3 is 16 residues long. V gave up 0 bases and J gave up 4 bases, with 16 bases separating them. The CDR3 is CASSLGQASGGYGYTF. CDR3 DNA: TGTGCCAGCAGCTTGGGGCAGGCCTCTGGCGGCTATGGCTACACCTTC.

This clonotype was detected a few times. The chain employs TRBV5-6 and TRBJ2-1; 12 bases map to TRBD2. Germline trimming cut 1 base from V and 7 bases from J; bases unmatched to any gene: 3. The CDR3 runs 15 residues. CDR1 and CDR2 from the germline V gene are SGHDT and YYEEEE. The CDR3 nucleotides read TGTGCCAGCAGCTTGCTAGCGGGGGGGCCTAATGAGCAGTTCTTC. The encoded protein is CASSLLAGGPNEQFF.

This clonotype showed up many times. CDR3 nucleotide sequence: TGTGCCAGCAGTTTAACTTGGGCCGGGGAGCTGTTTTTT. Its translation: CASSLTWAGELFF. The chain joins TRBV12-3 or TRBV12-4 to TRBJ2-2; D is unclear. V lost 2 bases to trimming and J lost 6 bases, with 7 bases between them. The CDR3 runs 13 residues.

This clonotype was recorded a few times. J is TRBJ2-7 and V is TRBV12-3 or TRBV12-4; TRBD2 might be the D (5 bases). The CDR3 spans 14 residues. The V and J ends lost 5 bases and 0 bases respectively, with 11 bases between them. The CDR3 DNA reads TGTGCCAGCAGTCAGCGGCGGGCCTCCTACGAGCAGTACTTC. Translated: CASSQRRASYEQYF.

The gene calls are TRBV20-1 and TRBJ1-1, with 8 bases identical to TRBD1. The germline V gene encodes CDR1 DFQATT and CDR2 SNEGSKA (reference sequence). The CDR3 is made up of 12 amino acids. The V and J ends lost 4 bases and 4 bases, in that order; junction bases with no gene match: 2. CDR3 DNA sequence: TGCAGTGCTAAAACAGGGGGCACTGAAGCTTTCTTT. This sequence encodes CSAKTGGTEAFF.

This clonotype was counted many times. V gene TRBV12-3 or TRBV12-4 combines with J gene TRBJ1-5, with D unclear. V lost 2 bases and J lost 4, with 9 bases in between. The CDR3 runs to 14 residues. The CDR3 loop reads CASSLSQVNQPQHF. CDR3 coding DNA: TGTGCCAGCAGTTTAAGTCAGGTGAATCAGCCCCAGCATTTT.

The table lists this clonotype with many counts. V is TRBV6-2 or TRBV6-3 and J is TRBJ2-5; D remains unclear. V was trimmed by 5 bases and J by 0 bases, leaving 7 bases between them. The CDR3 contains 13 residues. CDR1 and CDR2 (germline): MNHEY, SVGEGT. The CDR3 reads CASSQTNQETQYF. The CDR3 nucleotides read TGTGCCAGCAGTCAGACCAACCAAGAGACCCAGTACTTC.

This clonotype was seen only a few times. V usage is TRBV12-3 or TRBV12-4 and J usage is TRBJ2-5; D may be TRBD1 (6 bases). Trimming took 9 bases from V and 1 from J, leaving 18 bases between them. This CDR3 is 15 amino acids long. The CDR3 bases are TGTGCCAGGAGCGGCGAGGGACAACGCCAAGAGACCCAGTACTTC. Amino acids: CARSGEGQRQETQYF.

CDR3 residues: CSARDPREPPPNYGYTF. As DNA, the CDR3 is TGCAGTGCTAGAGATCCCCGGGAGCCCCCTCCTAACTATGGCTACACCTTC. The rearrangement uses TRBV20-1 and TRBJ1-2; no firm D call. Germline CDR1 and CDR2: DFQATT and SNEGSKA (reference sequence). V shed 0 bases and J shed 0 bases, with 17 bases lying between them. The length of the CDR3 is 17 residues.

This clonotype appeared many times. The genes are TRBV5-1 and TRBJ2-7; 7 bases map to TRBD1. The J segment lost 2 bases and the V segment lost 2 bases, leaving 4 bases of the junction unmatched. The CDR3 has 14 residues. From germline, CDR1 is SGHRS and CDR2 YFSETQ. CDR3: CASSLGQATYEQYF. For the CDR3, the DNA is TGCGCCAGCAGCTTAGGACAGGCGACCTACGAGCAGTACTTC.

The J gene is TRBJ1-2, the V gene TRBV7-8; possible D gene TRBD1, 6 bases. The V and J ends lost 4 bases and 0 bases respectively, with 18 bases between them. This CDR3 contains 17 residues. From germline, CDR1 is SGHVS and CDR2 FQNEAQ. The CDR3: CASSSSLGAISNYGYTF. CDR3 DNA sequence: TGTGCCAGCAGCTCCAGTCTGGGGGCCATTTCTAACTATGGCTACACCTTC.

This chain connects TRBV5-6 to TRBJ2-7, with D unresolved. This CDR3 comprises 14 residues. Trimming cost V 0 bases and J 0 bases, with 7 bases left between them. Looked up from germline, CDR1 is SGHDT and CDR2 is YYEEEE. CDR3 amino acids: CASSLGLISYEQYF. For the CDR3, the DNA is TGTGCCAGCAGCTTGGGGCTAATCTCCTACGAGCAGTACTTC.

The rearrangement joins TRBV7-9 to TRBJ2-3, with unresolved D. Germline-derived CDR1 and CDR2 are SEHNR and FQNEAQ (reference sequence). Trimming took 5 bases from V and 3 from J, leaving 18 bases between them. The length of the CDR3 is 16 residues. The CDR3 DNA sequence: TGTGCCAGCAGCCCGAGGAAGGGCCGTTGGACAGATACGCAGTATTTT. Its translation: CASSPRKGRWTDTQYF. Using reference TRBV7-9 and TRBJ2-3 for the parts outside the CDR3, the full variable domain is DTGVSQNPRHKITKRGQNVTFRCDPISEHNRLYWYRQTLGQGPEFLTYFQNEAQLEKSRLLSDRFSAERPKGSFSTLEIQRTEQGDSAMYLCASSPRKGRWTDTQYFGPGTRLTVL.